This T cell receptor (beta chain) stems from a study of regulatory T cells in long-lasting Graves disease. Study findings and constraints: Having only a small sample size may have limited accuracy.

The ends were cut back, 4 bases at V and 4 bases at J, with 17 bases in the middle. The CDR3 contains 14 residues. Germline CDR1 and CDR2: DFQATT and SNEGSKA (reference sequence). Construction of the TCR beta libraries employed iRepertoire HTBI primers in conjunction with Arm-PCR of CDR3 regions. TCRdb called the multiplex PCR reads again in MiXCR, with one record for every CDR3 protein. The sample holds 450,000 to 500,000 distinct CDR3 sequences, around 16% seen once. This clonotype was found many times. The antigen remains unidentified. Noted time point: newly diagnosed GD, antithyroid drugs for less than 3 months. Researchers made the TCR library from RNA that was extracted from PBMCs. This sample also belongs to another study, concerning T cells in Graves' hyperthyroidism and ophthalmopathy. This second study says: The diagnostic basis comprised clinical symptoms, serum thyroxine and TRAb, thyroid ultrasound and orbital computed tomography.

The TCR sequence derives from a middle-aged man with Graves disease. This rearrangement joins TRBV20-1 to TRBJ2-7; D possibly matches TRBD1 or TRBD2 (5 bases each). The sequencing here drew on peripheral blood mononuclear cells (PBMCs), taken at new diagnosis, from a patient treated with antithyroid drugs. CDR3 region: CSATLGRLKYEQYF. The CDR3 DNA is TGCAGTGCTACCCTGGGACGCCTCAAGTACGAGCAGTACTTC.